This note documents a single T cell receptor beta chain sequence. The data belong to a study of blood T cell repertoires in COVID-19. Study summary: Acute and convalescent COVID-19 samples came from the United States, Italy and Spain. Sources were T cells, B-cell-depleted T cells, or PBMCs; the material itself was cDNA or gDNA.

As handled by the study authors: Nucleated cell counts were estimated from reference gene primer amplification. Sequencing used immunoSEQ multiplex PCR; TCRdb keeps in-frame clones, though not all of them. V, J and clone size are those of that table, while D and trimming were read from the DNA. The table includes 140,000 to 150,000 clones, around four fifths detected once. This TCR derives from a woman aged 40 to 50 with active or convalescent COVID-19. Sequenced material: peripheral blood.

CDR3 sequence: CASSPSTGGLGEQYF. In DNA, the CDR3 is TGTGCCAGCTCACCAAGTACAGGGGGCTTGGGTGAGCAGTACTTC. The chain couples TRBV18 to TRBJ2-7, with TRBD1 matching over 9 bases. Germline-derived CDR1 and CDR2 are KGHSH and LQKENI. The J segment lost 7 bases and the V segment lost 2 bases, leaving 9 bases of the junction unmatched. CDR3 length: 15 amino acids. Full variable domain (outside the CDR3, taken from reference TRBV18 and TRBJ2-7): NAGVMQNPRHLVRRRGQEARLRCSPMKGHSHVYWYRQLPEEGLKFMVYLQKENIIDESGMPKERFSAEFPKEGPSILRIQQVVRGDSAAYFCASSPSTGGLGEQYFGPGTRLTVT.